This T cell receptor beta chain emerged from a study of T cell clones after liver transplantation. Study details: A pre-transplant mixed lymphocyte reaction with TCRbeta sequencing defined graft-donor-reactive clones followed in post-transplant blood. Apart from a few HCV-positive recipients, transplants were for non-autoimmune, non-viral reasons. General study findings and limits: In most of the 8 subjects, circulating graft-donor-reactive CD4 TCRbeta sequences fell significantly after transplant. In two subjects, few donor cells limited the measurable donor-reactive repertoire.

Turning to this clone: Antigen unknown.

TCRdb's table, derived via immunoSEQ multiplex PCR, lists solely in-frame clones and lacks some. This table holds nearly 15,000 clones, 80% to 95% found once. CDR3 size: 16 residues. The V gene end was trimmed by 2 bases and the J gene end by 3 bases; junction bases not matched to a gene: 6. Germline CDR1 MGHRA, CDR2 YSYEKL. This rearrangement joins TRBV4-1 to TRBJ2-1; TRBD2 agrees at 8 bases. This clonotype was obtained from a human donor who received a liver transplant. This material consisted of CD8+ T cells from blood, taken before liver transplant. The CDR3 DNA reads TGCGCCAGCAGCCAATCCGCGGGAGGCCTCTACAATGAGCAGTTCTTC. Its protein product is CASSQSAGGLYNEQFF.